This TCR beta chain was observed in a study of OX40 agonist ivuxolimab in advanced cancers. Produced via immunoSEQ multiplex PCR; TCRdb's table is partial and in-frame only. The sample has about 100,000 clones, roughly 91% seen once. In germline, CDR1 is SGHRS, CDR2 YFSETQ. This CDR3 spans 14 amino acids. V was pared by 4 bases and J by 0 bases, with 3 bases of the junction left unmatched. The input for sequencing was CD4+ or CD8+ T cells sorted from blood, taken in a trial of the OX40 agonist ivuxolimab. This chain links TRBV5-1 with TRBJ1-1, with TRBD1 matching over 7 bases. The receptor was derived from an adult with an advanced solid tumor such as melanoma, head and neck, liver or kidney cancer. CDR3 protein: CASSAGQVNTEAFF. CDR3 coding DNA: TGCGCCAGCAGCGCAGGACAGGTGAACACTGAAGCTTTCTTT.